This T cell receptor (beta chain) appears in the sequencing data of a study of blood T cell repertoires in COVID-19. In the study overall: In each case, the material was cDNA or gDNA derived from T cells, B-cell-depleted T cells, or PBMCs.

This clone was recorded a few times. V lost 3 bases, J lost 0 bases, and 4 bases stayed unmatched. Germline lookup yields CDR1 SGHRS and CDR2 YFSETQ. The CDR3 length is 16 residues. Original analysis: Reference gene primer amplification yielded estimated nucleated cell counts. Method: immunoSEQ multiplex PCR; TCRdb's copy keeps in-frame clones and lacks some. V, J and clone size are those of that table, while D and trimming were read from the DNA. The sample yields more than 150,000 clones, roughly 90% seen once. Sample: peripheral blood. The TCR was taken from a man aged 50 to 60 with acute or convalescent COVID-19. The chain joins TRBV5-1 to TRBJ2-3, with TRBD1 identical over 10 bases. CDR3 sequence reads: CASSWGDRGSTDTQYF. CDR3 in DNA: TGCGCCAGCAGCTGGGGGGACAGGGGTAGCACAGATACGCAGTATTTT. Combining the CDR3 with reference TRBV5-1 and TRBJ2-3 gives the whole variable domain KAGVTQTPRYLIKTRGQQVTLSCSPISGHRSVSWYQQTPGQGLQFLFEYFSETQRNKGNFPGRFSGRQFSNSRSEMNVSTLELGDSALYLCASSWGDRGSTDTQYFGPGTRLTVL.